The clone carrying this T cell receptor (beta chain) was observed a single time. The data were obtained in a study of blood T cell repertoires in COVID-19. Libraries were prepared by immunoSEQ multiplex PCR; TCRdb keeps only in-frame clonotypes and omits some of them. The sample consists of fewer than 350,000 clones, around 87% of them appearing once. Deletions cut 10 bases from V and 9 bases from J, with 13 bases between. This CDR3 is 11 amino acids long. The germline V gene has CDR1 MNHEY and CDR2 SVGAGI. Assignments of participants to cohorts depended upon their own reported clinical history. This clonotype was obtained from a woman in her late teens or twenties with acute COVID-19. The sequencing sample was made of PBMCs or T cells enriched from blood (not recorded which). The chain combines TRBV6-5 with TRBJ2-1; D perhaps matches TRBD2 (6 bases). The CDR3 DNA is TGTGCCACCAGCAAGGGAGGTGAGCAGTTCTTC. Protein: CATSKGGEQFF.